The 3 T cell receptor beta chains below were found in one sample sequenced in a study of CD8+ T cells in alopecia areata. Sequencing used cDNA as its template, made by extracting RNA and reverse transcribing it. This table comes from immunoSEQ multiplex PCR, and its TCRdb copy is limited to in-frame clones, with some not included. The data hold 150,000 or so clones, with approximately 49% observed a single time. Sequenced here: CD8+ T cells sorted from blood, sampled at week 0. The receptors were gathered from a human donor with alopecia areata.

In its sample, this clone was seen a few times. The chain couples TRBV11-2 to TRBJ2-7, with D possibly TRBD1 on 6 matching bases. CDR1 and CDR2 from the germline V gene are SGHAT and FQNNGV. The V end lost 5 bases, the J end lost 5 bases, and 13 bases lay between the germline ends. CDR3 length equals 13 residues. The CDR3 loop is CASSHRVGHEQYF. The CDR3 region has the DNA TGTGCCAGCAGCCACAGGGTTGGCCACGAGCAGTACTTC.

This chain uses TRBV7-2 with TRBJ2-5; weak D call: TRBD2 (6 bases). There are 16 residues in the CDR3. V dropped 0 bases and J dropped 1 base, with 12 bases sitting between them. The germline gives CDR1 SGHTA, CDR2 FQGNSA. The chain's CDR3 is CASSLATGALQETQYF. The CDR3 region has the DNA TGTGCCAGCAGCTTAGCTACGGGAGCCCTCCAAGAGACCCAGTACTTC. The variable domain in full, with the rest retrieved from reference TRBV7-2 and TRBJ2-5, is GAGVSQSPSNKVTEKGKDVELRCDPISGHTALYWYRQSLGQGLEFLIYFQGNSAPDKSGLPSDRFSAERTGGSVSTLTIQRTQQEDSAVYLCASSLATGALQETQYFGPGTRLLVL.

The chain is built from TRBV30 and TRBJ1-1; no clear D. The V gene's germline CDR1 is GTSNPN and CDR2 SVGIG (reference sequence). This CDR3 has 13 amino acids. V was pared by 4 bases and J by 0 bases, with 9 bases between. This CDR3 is CAWTDGVNTEAFF. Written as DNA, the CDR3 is TGTGCCTGGACGGACGGTGTGAACACTGAAGCTTTCTTT.